This entry is about one T cell receptor (beta chain). Its antigen specificity is not known. Per-nucleotide qualities are absent, and no much larger clonotype sits a single base away. TCRbeta CDR3 regions were amplified by the immunoSEQ bias-controlled multiplex PCR and were subjected to high-throughput sequencing. Turning to the authors' computational methods: CDR3 sequences were collapsed and filtered with the immunoSEQ vendor pipeline, and the abundance and frequency of each unique TCRbeta CDR3 were thereby quantified. Dominant CDR3 amino acid sequences were clustered with SARS-CoV-2-specific ImmuneCODE TCRbeta sequences by CD-HIT using a 90% global sequence identity threshold. Clones were classed as hyperexpanded at frequencies of 0.1 to 1 and as large at frequencies of 0.01 to 0.1. MiXCR was used to confirm CDR3 amino acid sequences and V and J gene assignments of dominant clones. The R stringdist package was used to compute Levenshtein distances between the patient clonotypes and the ImmuneCODE hits. TCRdb retrieved this table from immuneACCESS and kept in-frame rearrangements only. Not all clones are present; in checked studies, unresolved V genes account for under half, and no reason is known for the remainder. The DNA was the basis for D and trimming; V, J and clone size are from that table. A total of around 12,000 clones appear in this sample, roughly four fifths of them only once. Over 25% of the sample is held by the ten biggest clonotypes.

As encoded in the germline V gene (reference sequence), CDR1 is LNHNV while CDR2 is YYDKDF. Counted from cysteine to phenylalanine, this CDR3 has 13 amino acids. The read is trimmed to its CDR3 DNA, 39 bases read in frame from base 1. The trim is 0 bases for V and 7 bases for J, with a gap of 6 bases between the germline ends. The QIAamp DNA FFPE kit was used to extract genomic DNA from formalin-fixed paraffin-embedded autopsy tissue. These data are taken from a study of T cell repertoires in MIS-A myocarditis (dated by TCRdb to 2021 to 2024). The sequencing sample was made of right ventricle heart tissue obtained at autopsy. Interpreted using the paper, the cell subset or site label stands for: cardiac tissue sample (left or right ventricle, interventricular septum, or pericardium). The chain is assembled from TRBV15 and TRBJ2-2; the D gene remains uncertain. The TCR was taken from a man younger than 35 with fulminant myocarditis from multisystem inflammatory syndrome in adults (MIS-A) after COVID-19. The CDR3 corresponds to CATSRDENGELFF. The DNA sequence is TGTGCCACCAGCAGAGACGAGAACGGGGAGCTGTTTTTT. The full variable domain, with segments outside the CDR3 supplied by the reference TRBV15 and TRBJ2-2 proteins, appears as DAMVIQNPRYQVTQFGKPVTLSCSQTLNHNVMYWYQQKSSQAPKLLFHYYDKDFNNEADTPDNFQSRRPNTSFCFLDIRSPGLGDTAMYLCATSRDENGELFFGEGSRLTVL.